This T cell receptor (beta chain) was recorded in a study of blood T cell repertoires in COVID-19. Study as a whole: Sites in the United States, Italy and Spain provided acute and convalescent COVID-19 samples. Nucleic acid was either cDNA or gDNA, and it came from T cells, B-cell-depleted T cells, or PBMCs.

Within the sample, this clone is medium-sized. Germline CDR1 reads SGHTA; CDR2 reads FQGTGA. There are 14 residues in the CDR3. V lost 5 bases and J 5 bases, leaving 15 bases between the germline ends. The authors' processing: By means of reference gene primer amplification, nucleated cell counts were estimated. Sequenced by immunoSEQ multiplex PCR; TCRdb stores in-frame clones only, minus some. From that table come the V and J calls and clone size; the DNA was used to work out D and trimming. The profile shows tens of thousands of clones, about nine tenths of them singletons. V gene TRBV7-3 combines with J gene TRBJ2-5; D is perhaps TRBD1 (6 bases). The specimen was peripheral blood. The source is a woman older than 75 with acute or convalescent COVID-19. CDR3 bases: TGTGCCAGCAGCCTGGACAGTTCCTCGGAGACCCAGTACTTC. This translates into CASSLDSSSETQYF.